These T cell receptor beta chains were read from a single sample in a study of identical twins. MiXCR, applied by TCRdb to the 5' RACE reads, yields one record per CDR3 protein. The sample contains approximately 890,000 distinct CDR3 sequences, roughly an eighth of which appear only once. This sample was also put to use in a study of yellow fever vaccine responses in identical twins.

Sequenced input: PBMCs. The receptors shown here come from a woman aged 18-30 years in good health. CDR3s include the opening cysteine and the closing phenylalanine or tryptophan. Fields, in order: V gene, CDR3 protein.

TRBV20-1 | CSAVYRDRNNEAFF
TRBV7-2 | CASSTRLAGNYNEQFF
TRBV20-1 | CSASTGWGYNSPLHF
TRBV10-3 | CAIKVGREGHEQFF
TRBV10-3 | CATATGTGSNEQYF
TRBV7-6 | CASSLGVASSGANVLTF
TRBV29-1 | CSVAQVMDTEAFF
TRBV7-9 | CASSLAEGTGSTDTQYF
TRBV20-1 | CSAREGTNIPDTQYF
TRBV6-5 | CASSLTRGHEQYF
TRBV2 | CASGRQGQVAFF
TRBV29-1 | CSGRQFTDTQYF
TRBV5-1 | CASSATTGVGDTEAFF
TRBV5-1 | CASSLSSGSGNEQFF
TRBV10-3 | CASQREDTGELFF
TRBV6-5 | CASSYSNRGNNEQFF
TRBV6-6 | CASRRGKSYGYTF
TRBV4-1 | CASSQAGQRRNEQFF
TRBV4-2 | CASSQDRVGSGETQYF
TRBV6-1 | CASRTDRGDEKLFF
TRBV20-1 | CSAPQGRKNGNEQFF
TRBV28 | CASRPGVNSPLHF
TRBV28 | CASSLQREGLSNQPQHF
TRBV28 | CASIAGTGGWGRHF
TRBV12-3/TRBV12-4 | CASWRGAEAFF
TRBV20-1 | CSAPWSGRELDTQYF
TRBV5-1 | CASSKGLVDTDTQYF
TRBV10-3 | CAISESTRSTDTQYF
TRBV5-1 | CASSLAHLAASTDTQYF
TRBV12-3/TRBV12-4 | CASSRERTTEQFF
TRBV5-1 | CASSTTGHLNYGYTF
TRBV6-1 | CASSPGLESGELFF
TRBV11-2 | CASTLGGARNTIYF
TRBV12-3/TRBV12-4 | CASSSWDIYRNEQFF
TRBV9 | CASSVDGVNTEAFF
TRBV6-5 | CASSYRPGQGEQPQHF
TRBV25-1 | CASSWGDRGYGYTF
TRBV12-3/TRBV12-4 | CASSLPHGGRETQYF
TRBV6-1 | CASSETVRGTNTEAFF
TRBV12-3/TRBV12-4 | CASSSLGNTGELFF
TRBV20-1 | CSARPSGTGKNYGYTF
TRBV18 | CASSPLGTELSGANVLTF
TRBV28 | CASTRGVGTGSYEQYF
TRBV20-1 | CSARDRGGSGTGELFF
TRBV12-3/TRBV12-4 | CASSPGQGSRAGELFF
TRBV6-2/TRBV6-3 | CASRKYSGANVLTF
TRBV15 | CATSTPRDRDEQYF
TRBV20-1 | CSARWETQYF
TRBV29-1 | CSVATQDRGWETQYF
TRBV6-1 | CASSEANPLDEQYF
TRBV12-3/TRBV12-4 | CASSRITSGGSDEQFF
TRBV24-1 | CATSDLTRTGQETQYF
TRBV20-1 | CSARCPRGRCNEQFF
TRBV20-1 | CSARDTRGTGELFF
TRBV9 | CASSDPTGGFGYTF
TRBV5-1 | CASSFTGTMNTEAFF